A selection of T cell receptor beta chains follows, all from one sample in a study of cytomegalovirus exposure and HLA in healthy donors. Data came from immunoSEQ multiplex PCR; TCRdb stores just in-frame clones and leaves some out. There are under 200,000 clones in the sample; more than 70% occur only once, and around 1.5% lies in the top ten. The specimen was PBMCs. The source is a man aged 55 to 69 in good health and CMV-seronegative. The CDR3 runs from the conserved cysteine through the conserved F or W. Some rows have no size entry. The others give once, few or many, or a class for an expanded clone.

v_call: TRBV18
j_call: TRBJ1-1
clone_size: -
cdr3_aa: CASSLGGVNTEAFF

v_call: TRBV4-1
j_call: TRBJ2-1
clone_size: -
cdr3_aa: CASSPSGGDYNEQFF

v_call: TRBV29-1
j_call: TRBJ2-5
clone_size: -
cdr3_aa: CSVEAGGEETQYF

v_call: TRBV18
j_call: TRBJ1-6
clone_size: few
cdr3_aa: CASSPLSGTDNSPLHF

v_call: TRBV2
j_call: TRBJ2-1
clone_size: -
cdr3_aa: CASSLNRGQQFF

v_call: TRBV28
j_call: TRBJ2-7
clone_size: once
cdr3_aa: CASSSGLAGYEQYF

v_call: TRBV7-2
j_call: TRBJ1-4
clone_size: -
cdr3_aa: CASSLQGATATNEKLFF

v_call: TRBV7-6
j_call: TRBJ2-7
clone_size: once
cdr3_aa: CASSLQGPYEQYF

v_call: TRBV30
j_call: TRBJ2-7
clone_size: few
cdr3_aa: CAWSPGSSYEQYF

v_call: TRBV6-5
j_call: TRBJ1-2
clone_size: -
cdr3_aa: CASSNPGQFYGYTF

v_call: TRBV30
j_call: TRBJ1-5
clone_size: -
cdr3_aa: CAWSDESNQPQHF

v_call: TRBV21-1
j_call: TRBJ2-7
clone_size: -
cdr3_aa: CASSKPRDYEQYF

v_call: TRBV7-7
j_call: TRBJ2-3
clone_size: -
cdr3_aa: CASSLGPLQGDTQYF

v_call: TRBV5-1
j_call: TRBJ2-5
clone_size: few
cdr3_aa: CASSSLTSGSGETQYF

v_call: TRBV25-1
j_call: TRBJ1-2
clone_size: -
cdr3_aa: CATAHNPNYGYTF

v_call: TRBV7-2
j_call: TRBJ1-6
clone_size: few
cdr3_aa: CASSLESRNSPLHF